One and the same sample provided the 30 T cell receptor beta chains below, sequenced in a study of cytomegalovirus exposure and HLA in healthy donors (dated by TCRdb to 2016 to 2017). Libraries were made using the immunoSEQ multiplex PCR assay. For the multiplex PCR, a mixture combining 60 forward primers for TCR Vbeta segments and 13 reverse primers for TCR Jbeta segments was used. TCRdb stores this immuneACCESS table with in-frame sequences only. Part of the clones is absent; in the studies checked, under half of the shortfall reflects unresolved V genes, and no reason is known for the rest. Recorded for this sample are under 200,000 clones; 80% to 90% of them occurred a single time. Of the sample, around 1.9% falls within the top ten clones. Sample: PBMCs. Receptors originate from a man aged 18-30 years in good health and CMV-seronegative.

The chain links TRBV7-8 to TRBJ1-6; 7 bases agree with TRBD1. V trimming: 5 bases; J trimming: 10 bases; junction bases outside the gene matches: 5. The CDR3 runs 13 residues. CDR1 and CDR2 (germline): SGHVS, FQNEAQ. This chain's CDR3 is CASSPDRASPLHF. The CDR3 DNA is TGTGCCAGCAGCCCAGACAGGGCCTCACCCCTCCACTTT.

The genes are TRBV21-1 and TRBJ1-5; TRBD1, the table's D call, was not compared with the DNA. TRBV21-1 is annotated as a pseudogene. This CDR3 is built from 17 residues. CDR3 sequence (DNA): TGTGCCAGCAGCAAAGATCAGGACACCTATAGCAATCAGCCCCAGCATTTT. Its translation is CASSKDQDTYSNQPQHF.

This chain connects TRBV27 to TRBJ1-5, with D uncertain. V was clipped by 4 bases and J by 2 bases, with 18 bases between them. The germline V gene encodes CDR1 MNHEY and CDR2 SMNVEV (reference sequence). CDR3 length equals 17 residues. CDR3 in DNA: TGTGCCAGCAGTTCTATAGGACTCTCCCGAGGCAATCAGCCCCAGCATTTT. Translating it yields CASSSIGLSRGNQPQHF.

The chain uses TRBV28 and TRBJ2-3; maybe TRBD2 (6 bases). The CDR3 has 14 residues. Trimming cost V 5 bases and J 0 bases, with 9 bases left between them. Germline CDR1 reads MDHEN; CDR2 reads SYDVKM. DNA for the CDR3: TGTGCCAGCAGTCCGGGAGTGAGCACAGATACGCAGTATTTT. This translates into CASSPGVSTDTQYF. The variable domain in full, with the rest retrieved from reference TRBV28 and TRBJ2-3, is DVKVTQSSRYLVKRTGEKVFLECVQDMDHENMFWYRQDPGLGLRLIYFSYDVKMKEKGDIPEGYSVSREKKERFSLILESASTNQTSMYLCASSPGVSTDTQYFGPGTRLTVL.

The rearrangement uses TRBV6-5 and TRBJ2-7, with D perhaps TRBD1 (6 bases). V lost 6 bases and J 5 bases, leaving 11 bases between the germline ends. Germline-derived CDR1 and CDR2 are MNHEY and SVGAGI. The length of the CDR3 is 12 residues. DNA of the CDR3: TGTGCCAGCAGACAGGGACGACACGAGCAGTACTTC. This encodes CASRQGRHEQYF.

This clone was picked up a small number of times. This chain connects TRBV29-1 to TRBJ2-3, with TRBD2 matching 10 bases. This CDR3 is 16 amino acids long. CDR1 and CDR2 from the germline V gene are SQVTM and ANQGSEA. V shed 3 bases, J shed 3 bases, and the junction held 9 bases outside the gene matches. The CDR3 is CSVEKREGESTDTQYF. CDR3 bases: TGCAGCGTTGAGAAGCGGGAGGGGGAGAGTACAGATACGCAGTATTTT.

The genes are TRBV4-1 and TRBJ2-3, with D perhaps TRBD2 (6 bases). Germline V gives CDR1 MGHRA, CDR2 YSYEKL. The V end lost 0 bases, the J end lost 0 bases, and 7 bases lay between the germline ends. CDR3 length equals 15 residues. CDR3 sequence: CASSQEGGSTDTQYF. The DNA of the CDR3 is TGCGCCAGCAGCCAAGAGGGAGGTAGCACAGATACGCAGTATTTT.

The V gene is TRBV5-1, the J gene TRBJ1-2; D is undetermined. Germline assignment: CDR1 SGHRS and CDR2 YFSETQ. Trimming took off 4 bases at V and 2 bases at J, with 9 bases between the two ends. CDR3 length: 13 amino acids. CDR3 coding DNA: TGCGCCAGCAGCGGAGACGGAAACTATGGCTACACCTTC. Translating gives CASSGDGNYGYTF.

To note about this clone: At one end, the junction sequence differs from germline, possibly due to a read error. V gene TRBV7-9 combines with J gene TRBJ2-7, with 8 bases fitting TRBD2. The germline V gene has CDR1 SEHNR and CDR2 FQNEAQ (reference sequence). The CDR3 loop spans 17 amino acids. The CDR3 nucleotides read TGTTCCAGCAGCTTAGTAAGCTCAGGACTAGCCTCCTACGAGCAGTACTTC. Protein product: CSSSLVSSGLASYEQYF.

V and J are TRBV5-1 and TRBJ2-1, with 12 bases lining up with TRBD2. V was pared by 3 bases and J by 0 bases, with 4 bases of the junction left unmatched. Germline CDR1 reads SGHRS; CDR2 reads YFSETQ. The CDR3 covers 17 residues. CDR3 DNA: TGCGCCAGCAGCTATGGGACTAGCGGGCTCTCCTACAATGAGCAGTTCTTC. Translation: CASSYGTSGLSYNEQFF.

The rearrangement links TRBV5-4 to TRBJ2-1, with D possibly TRBD2 on 7 matching bases. This CDR3 has 13 amino acids. Per germline, CDR1 SGHNT and CDR2 YYREEE (reference sequence). The V gene lost 2 bases and the J gene lost 8 bases, with 11 bases spanning the gap. The CDR3 spells CASSLQGGDEQFF. DNA for the CDR3: TGTGCCAGCAGCTTACAGGGAGGGGATGAGCAGTTCTTC. The full variable domain, its missing parts supplied by reference TRBV5-4 and TRBJ2-1, is ETGVTQSPTHLIKTRGQQVTLRCSSQSGHNTVSWYQQALGQGPQFIFQYYREEENGRGNFPPRFSGLQFPNYSSELNVNALELDDSALYLCASSLQGGDEQFFGPGTRLTVL.

Concerning this clone itself: An end of the junction differs from the germline gene, which may be a read error. The chain carries TRBV30 and TRBJ2-2; D call uncertain. The CDR3 length is 13 residues. Germline loops: CDR1 GTSNPN, CDR2 SVGIG (reference sequence). The CDR3 here is CAWCVSGPGELFF. The CDR3 DNA reads as TGTGCCTGGTGTGTAAGTGGCCCCGGGGAGCTGTTTTTT.

The gene calls are TRBV7-2 and TRBJ1-2, with D uncertain. The V and J ends lost 2 bases and 0 bases respectively, with 4 bases between them. Germline V gives CDR1 SGHTA, CDR2 FQGNSA. This CDR3 has 13 amino acids. CDR3 nucleotide sequence: TGTGCCAGCAGCTTACCGGCTAACTATGGCTACACCTTC. It encodes CASSLPANYGYTF.

V is TRBV19 and J is TRBJ2-1; 7 bases are shared with TRBD1. This CDR3 contains 18 residues. Germline V gives CDR1 LNHDA, CDR2 SQIVND (reference sequence). J gave up 0 bases and V 2 bases, and 10 bases lay outside the gene matches. The CDR3 DNA sequence: TGTGCCAGTAGTATAACAGGGGCGGAAACGAGCTCCTACAATGAGCAGTTCTTC. Translated, it gives CASSITGAETSSYNEQFF. Full variable domain (outside the CDR3, taken from reference TRBV19 and TRBJ2-1): DGGITQSPKYLFRKEGQNVTLSCEQNLNHDAMYWYRQDPGQGLRLIYYSQIVNDFQKGDIAEGYSVSREKKESFPLTVTSAQKNPTAFYLCASSITGAETSSYNEQFFGPGTRLTVL.

The V call is TRBV13, the J call TRBJ2-1; 10 nucleotides match TRBD2. With V trimmed by 4 bases and J by 6 bases, 9 bases remained unmatched. This CDR3 has 16 amino acids. Germline V gene lookup returns CDR1 PRHDT and CDR2 FYEKMQ (reference sequence). As DNA, the CDR3 is TGTGCCAGCAGCTCGATAACTAGCGGGATTCGCAATGAGCAGTTCTTC. It encodes CASSSITSGIRNEQFF.

This clone occurred a few times. The V and J genes are TRBV7-8 and TRBJ2-1; 12 positions agree with TRBD2. This CDR3 region has 17 residues. The junction had 8 bases not matched to a gene; V was cut back by 5 bases and J by 3 bases. In germline, CDR1 is SGHVS, CDR2 FQNEAQ. The CDR3 reads CASSRTSGATGYNEQFF. The DNA of the CDR3 is TGTGCCAGCAGCCGGACTAGCGGGGCCACGGGCTACAATGAGCAGTTCTTC.

V usage is TRBV13 and J usage is TRBJ2-2; D call uncertain. V lost 3 bases to trimming and J lost 6 bases, with 8 bases between them. The CDR3 extends over 13 amino acids. Germline lookup yields CDR1 PRHDT and CDR2 FYEKMQ (reference sequence). DNA of the CDR3: TGTGCCAGCAGCTTTGTCGCGTCCGGGGAGCTGTTTTTT. This gives the protein CASSFVASGELFF.

V is TRBV6-5 and J is TRBJ2-7, with 7 nucleotides matching TRBD2. The CDR3 extends over 13 amino acids. Per germline, CDR1 MNHEY and CDR2 SVGAGI. With V trimmed by 10 bases and J by 0 bases, 6 bases remained unmatched. The CDR3 region has the DNA TGTGCCACCTCCAGGACTAGCTCCTACGAGCAGTACTTC. It specifies CATSRTSSYEQYF.

The rearrangement uses TRBV7-9 and TRBJ2-7; D remains ambiguous. The ends were cut back, 5 bases at V and 1 base at J, with 12 bases in the middle. The CDR3 is made up of 14 amino acids. CDR1 SEHNR and CDR2 FQNEAQ come from the germline V gene (reference sequence). The CDR3 nucleotides read TGTGCCAGCAGCGTCTCCGGAGTTTCCTACGAGCAGTACTTC. As protein: CASSVSGVSYEQYF.

This clone was seen a single time. V usage is TRBV7-8 and J usage is TRBJ2-7, with TRBD1 matching 7 bases. The CDR3 is 15 amino acids. V was clipped by 5 bases and J by 1 base; unmatched bases: 8. Per the germline V gene, CDR1 is SGHVS and CDR2 is FQNEAQ. The CDR3 nucleotides are TGTGCCAGCAGCACTGGACAGGATTCTTCCTACGAGCAGTACTTC. This translates into CASSTGQDSSYEQYF.

This sequence joins TRBV6-1 and TRBJ2-2; TRBD1 matches at 9 bases. Unmatched junction bases numbered 8, after V lost 6 bases and J lost 3 bases. CDR1 is MNHNS, CDR2 SASEGT, per germline. This CDR3 region has 16 residues. The DNA for the CDR3 is TGTGCCAGCAGAGAACAGGGGGCTATGTACACCGGGGAGCTGTTTTTT. Translated: CASREQGAMYTGELFF.

The chain is built from TRBV29-1 and TRBJ2-5, with a tentative D call TRBD2 (6 bases). Germline lookup yields CDR1 SQVTM and CDR2 ANQGSEA. Trimming pared 7 bases from V and 5 bases from J, leaving 20 bases between. CDR3 length: 14 residues. The CDR3 is CSASGTVGVETQYF. The CDR3 DNA reads TGCAGCGCCTCCGGGACTGTAGGTGTTGAGACCCAGTACTTC.

J is TRBJ2-1 and V is TRBV28; TRBD2 agrees at 7 bases. Unmatched junction bases numbered 11, after V lost 6 bases and J lost 6 bases. The CDR3 runs to 15 residues. Germline V gene sequence: CDR1 MDHEN, CDR2 SYDVKM. CDR3 in DNA: TGTGCCAGCAGGGACCCAACGGGACTACTCAATGAGCAGTTCTTC. Translation gives CASRDPTGLLNEQFF. The full variable domain, with the rest looked up from reference TRBV28 and TRBJ2-1, is DVKVTQSSRYLVKRTGEKVFLECVQDMDHENMFWYRQDPGLGLRLIYFSYDVKMKEKGDIPEGYSVSREKKERFSLILESASTNQTSMYLCASRDPTGLLNEQFFGPGTRLTVL.

This clone is a singleton in its sample. V is TRBV4-3 and J is TRBJ2-3, with 12 bases lining up with TRBD2. Germline V gene data show CDR1 as LGHNA and CDR2 as YSLEER. This CDR3 is 19 amino acids long. Losses at the gene ends were 1 base for V and 0 bases for J; bases not matched to a gene: 8. In nucleotides, the CDR3 is TGCGCCAGCAGCCAAGCTTTGGGGGGACTAGCGGGTAGCACAGATACGCAGTATTTT. This sequence encodes CASSQALGGLAGSTDTQYF.

J is TRBJ1-5 and V is TRBV5-1; 8 bases are shared with TRBD1. The CDR3 loop spans 15 amino acids. Germline loops: CDR1 SGHRS, CDR2 YFSETQ. Unmatched junction bases numbered 7, after V lost 0 bases and J lost 8 bases. The CDR3 loop is CASSLAPDRAEPQHF. The DNA of the CDR3 is TGCGCCAGCAGCTTGGCCCCGGACAGGGCCGAGCCCCAGCATTTT.

The V call is TRBV27, the J call TRBJ2-1, with D perhaps TRBD1 (8 bases). Between the trimmed V and J ends, which lost 2 bases and 8 bases, there was a span of 16 bases. The CDR3 length is 15 residues. Germline V gene lookup returns CDR1 MNHEY and CDR2 SMNVEV (reference sequence). The CDR3 protein is CASSLGLADRDEQFF. DNA of the CDR3: TGTGCCAGCAGTTTAGGGCTAGCGGACAGGGATGAGCAGTTCTTC.

The J gene is TRBJ2-1, the V gene TRBV20-1, with D uncertain. Germline CDR1 reads DFQATT; CDR2 reads SNEGSKA (reference sequence). CDR3 length: 11 amino acids. The V end lost 5 bases, the J end lost 8 bases, and 10 bases lay between the germline ends. CDR3 sequence: CSAASGDEQFF. In nucleotides, the CDR3 is TGCAGTGCTGCTAGTGGCGATGAGCAGTTCTTC.

The table lists this clone with a count of one. The CDR3 protein is CAWTTGNGGEAFF. The CDR3 nucleotides read TGTGCCTGGACGACAGGGAATGGGGGTGAAGCTTTCTTT. The chain uses TRBV30 and TRBJ1-1, with 7 bases aligning to TRBD1. CDR1 is GTSNPN and CDR2 is SVGIG in the germline V gene (reference sequence). Losses at the gene ends were 4 bases for V and 7 bases for J; bases not matched to a gene: 9. This CDR3 comprises 13 residues. The whole variable domain, remainder taken from reference TRBV30 and TRBJ1-1, is SQTIHQWPATLVQPVGSPLSLECTVEGTSNPNLYWYRQAAGRGLQLLFYSVGIGQISSEVPQNLSASRPQDRQFILSSKKLLLSDSGFYLCAWTTGNGGEAFFGQGTRLTVV.

The rearrangement joins TRBV6-6 to TRBJ1-5; D possibly corresponds to TRBD1 (6 bases). V lost 8 bases and J lost 1, with 15 bases in between. This CDR3 comprises 15 residues. The V gene's germline CDR1 is MNHNY and CDR2 SVGAGI (reference sequence). CDR3 in amino acids: CASRDTGLSNQPQHF. CDR3 DNA sequence: TGTGCCAGCCGCGATACAGGGTTAAGCAATCAGCCCCAGCATTTT.

The V call is TRBV7-6, the J call TRBJ2-3, with TRBD2 matching 9 bases. The junction had 5 bases not matched to a gene; V was cut back by 4 bases and J by 0 bases. The CDR3 consists of 16 residues. The germline CDR1 and CDR2 sequences are SGHVS and FNYEAQ. This chain's CDR3 is CASSSGTSLSTDTQYF. DNA for the CDR3: TGTGCCAGCAGCTCGGGGACTAGCCTTAGCACAGATACGCAGTATTTT.